Below, 20 T cell receptor beta chains from the same sample are listed, as sequenced in a study of identifying expanded T cells in peripheral blood. Method: immunoSEQ multiplex PCR; TCRdb's copy keeps in-frame clones and lacks some. The sample consists of more than 75,000 clones, roughly 86% of them appearing once. Specimen: blood. Receptors were obtained from a person between 18 and 70 years old in good health.

The chain combines TRBV21-1 with TRBJ2-7. TRBV21-1 is assigned pseudogene status. CDR3 length equals 18 residues. The CDR3 coding sequence is TGTGCCAGCAGCAAAAGATTGTTGAGAGGGGCATTTTTATACGAGCAGTACTTC. Its translation: CASSKRLLRGAFLYEQYF.

In its sample, this clone was seen a few times. This chain uses TRBV9 with TRBJ1-3; no clear D. The V and J ends lost 3 bases and 0 bases respectively, with 4 bases between them. The CDR3 has 13 amino acids. Germline CDR1 and CDR2: SGDLS and YYNGEE. CDR3 residues: CASSGYSGNTIYF. The CDR3 nucleotides read TGTGCCAGCAGCGGATACTCTGGAAACACCATATATTTT.

The rearrangement links TRBV6-1 to TRBJ1-2; a possible D gene is TRBD1 (5 bases). V was trimmed by 3 bases and J by 7 bases, leaving 12 bases between them. Germline assignment: CDR1 MNHNS and CDR2 SASEGT. The CDR3 extends over 13 amino acids. CDR3 region: CASSDWGRTGYTF. The CDR3 DNA follows: TGTGCCAGCAGTGATTGGGGACGGACTGGCTACACCTTC.

This CDR3 reads CASSYTGTSGNNEQFF. CDR3 coding DNA: TGTGCCAGCAGTTACACAGGGACTAGCGGGAACAATGAGCAGTTCTTC. The chain combines TRBV2 with TRBJ2-1; 13 bases fit TRBD2. The trim removed 5 bases at V and 5 bases at J, leaving 6 bases unmatched. Germline loops: CDR1 SNHLY, CDR2 FYNNEI. CDR3 length equals 16 residues.

This chain joins TRBV12-2 and TRBJ2-1; the table's D call, TRBD2, was not checked against the DNA. TRBV12-2 is deemed a pseudogene. The CDR3 has 13 residues. CDR3 DNA sequence: TGTGCAAGTCTCGAGGGAACCTACAATGAGCAGTTCTTC. Translated: CASLEGTYNEQFF.

The chain carries TRBV7-6 and TRBJ2-7, with 14 nucleotides matching TRBD2. Per the germline V gene, CDR1 is SGHVS and CDR2 is FNYEAQ. The J segment lost 3 bases and the V segment lost 4 bases, leaving 2 bases of the junction unmatched. The CDR3 spans 15 residues. The CDR3 spells CASSSGTSGSYEQYF. The CDR3 DNA reads as TGTGCCAGCAGCTCCGGGACTAGCGGGAGCTACGAGCAGTACTTC.

The rearrangement joins TRBV2 to TRBJ2-3; D might be TRBD2 (5 bases). This CDR3 spans 14 amino acids. Germline V gene sequence: CDR1 SNHLY, CDR2 FYNNEI. With 6 bases removed from V and 2 bases from J, the gap between germline ends came to 12 bases. The CDR3 nucleotides read TGTGCCAGCAGGAGTAGCGATTTCACAGATACGCAGTATTTT. It encodes CASRSSDFTDTQYF. Filled out from reference TRBV2 and TRBJ2-3, the complete variable domain reads EPEVTQTPSHQVTQMGQEVILRCVPISNHLYFYWYRQILGQKVEFLVSFYNNEISEKSEIFDDQFSVERPDGSNFTLKIRSTKLEDSAMYFCASRSSDFTDTQYFGPGTRLTVL.

The rearrangement joins TRBV25-1 to TRBJ2-7; 10 nucleotides agree with TRBD1. After removal of 5 bases from V and 3 bases from J, the junction contained 7 bases not matched to a gene. The germline CDR1 and CDR2 sequences are MGHDK and SYGVNS. The CDR3 is 15 amino acids. The CDR3 sequence: CASSKPGTGVYEQYF. CDR3 in DNA: TGTGCCAGCAGTAAACCCGGGACAGGGGTCTACGAGCAGTACTTC.

This clone was seen just once. This chain's CDR3 is CASSEGFPGPSGNTIYF. In DNA, the CDR3 is TGTGCCAGCAGTGAGGGATTTCCGGGTCCTTCTGGAAACACCATATATTTT. The genes are TRBV2 and TRBJ1-3; no definite D call. The V end lost 3 bases, the J end lost 1 base, and 16 bases lay between the germline ends. The CDR3 has 17 residues. Per germline, CDR1 SNHLY and CDR2 FYNNEI.

CDR3 sequence (DNA): TGTGCCAGCAGTTTAGGAGGCGGTACAAATCAGCCCCAGCATTTT. Its translation: CASSLGGGTNQPQHF. V gene TRBV27 combines with J gene TRBJ1-5, with D unresolved. The germline CDR1 and CDR2 sequences are MNHEY and SMNVEV (reference sequence). The CDR3 sequence is 15 residues long. Trimming took off 2 bases at V and 4 bases at J, with 12 bases between the two ends.

The genes are TRBV7-6 and TRBJ2-2; D is ambiguous. Deletions cut 3 bases from V and 7 bases from J, with 6 bases between. The CDR3 covers 12 residues. Germline lookup yields CDR1 SGHVS and CDR2 FNYEAQ. The chain's CDR3 is CASSLGDGELFF. CDR3 in DNA: TGTGCCAGCAGCTTGGGCGACGGGGAGCTGTTTTTT.

This clone was observed a single time. The chain links TRBV12-5 to TRBJ2-3; D call uncertain. Trimming left V 3 bases short and J 0 bases short, with 1 base between. Germline V gene data show CDR1 as LGHNT and CDR2 as FRNRAP. This CDR3 is built from 12 residues. The CDR3: CASGFSTDTQYF. As DNA, the CDR3 is TGTGCTAGTGGTTTCAGCACAGATACGCAGTATTTT.

The genes are TRBV5-6 and TRBJ1-2; D call uncertain. Germline V gives CDR1 SGHDT, CDR2 YYEEEE. This CDR3 has 12 amino acids. The ends were cut back, 3 bases at V and 4 bases at J, with 7 bases in the middle. CDR3 region: CASSSQTYGYTF. The CDR3 DNA reads as TGTGCCAGCAGCTCCCAAACCTATGGCTACACCTTC.

The J gene is TRBJ2-1, the V gene TRBV19, with 11 bases lining up with TRBD2. CDR3 size: 16 residues. Germline V CDR1 and CDR2: LNHDA, SQIVND (reference sequence). The trim removed 3 bases at V and 9 bases at J, leaving 10 bases unmatched. CDR3 bases: TGTGCCAGTAGTATCCTTACGACTAGCGGGAAGCTTGAGCAGTTCTTC. Translated, it gives CASSILTTSGKLEQFF.

V gene TRBV7-8 combines with J gene TRBJ2-2; 8 bases are a match to TRBD2. CDR1 SGHVS and CDR2 FQNEAQ come from the germline V gene. The V gene end was trimmed by 4 bases and the J gene end by 0 bases; junction bases not matched to a gene: 1. CDR3 size: 15 residues. This CDR3 reads CASSSTSANTGELFF. The CDR3 DNA follows: TGTGCCAGCAGCTCGACTAGCGCGAACACCGGGGAGCTGTTTTTT.

The rearrangement uses TRBV28 and TRBJ1-2; D is possibly TRBD1 (6 bases). In germline, CDR1 is MDHEN, CDR2 SYDVKM. V shed 6 bases and J shed 8 bases, with 25 bases lying between them. This CDR3 has 16 residues. The CDR3 loop is CASRAAQGDPMSGYTF. The CDR3, as DNA: TGTGCCAGCAGAGCCGCACAGGGTGACCCCATGAGCGGCTACACCTTC.

This clone has a single count. The chain joins TRBV2 to TRBJ2-7, with D maybe TRBD2 (7 bases). The CDR3 contains 15 residues. The V end was cut by 3 bases, the J end by 2 bases, with 14 bases between. Germline V gene lookup returns CDR1 SNHLY and CDR2 FYNNEI. The CDR3 DNA sequence: TGTGCCAGCAGTGAGGAAAGGGGGGGGGCCTACGAGCAGTACTTC. Encoded protein: CASSEERGGAYEQYF. Based on the CDR3 plus reference TRBV2 and TRBJ2-7, the full variable domain is EPEVTQTPSHQVTQMGQEVILRCVPISNHLYFYWYRQILGQKVEFLVSFYNNEISEKSEIFDDQFSVERPDGSNFTLKIRSTKLEDSAMYFCASSEERGGAYEQYFGPGTRLTVT.

The chain combines TRBV6-4 with TRBJ1-2; D may be TRBD1 (6 bases). The CDR3 loop spans 15 amino acids. Germline V lookup: CDR1 MRHNA, CDR2 SNTAGT. V dropped 6 bases and J dropped 5 bases, with 19 bases sitting between them. The CDR3 sequence: CASRGTRTTNYGYTF. In DNA form, the CDR3 reads TGTGCCAGCAGGGGGACACGAACAACGAATTATGGCTACACCTTC.

V is TRBV5-6 and J is TRBJ1-6, with D unresolved. This CDR3 spans 15 amino acids. Looked up from germline, CDR1 is SGHDT and CDR2 is YYEEEE. V was pared by 4 bases and J by 10 bases, with 18 bases between. The CDR3 sequence is CASSVLTGMGSPLHF. For the CDR3, the DNA is TGTGCCAGCAGCGTACTAACCGGGATGGGATCACCCCTCCACTTT.

The chain carries TRBV30 and TRBJ1-2; the D gene is possibly TRBD1 (5 bases). This CDR3 region has 11 residues. Trimming removed 0 bases from V and 7 bases from J, with 6 bases in between. The germline gives CDR1 GTSNPN, CDR2 SVGIG (reference sequence). DNA for the CDR3: TGTGCCTGGAGTGTTGGGGGTGGCTACACCTTC. This translates into CAWSVGGGYTF. The full variable domain, in which reference TRBV30 and TRBJ1-2 provide the parts outside the CDR3, is SQTIHQWPATLVQPVGSPLSLECTVEGTSNPNLYWYRQAAGRGLQLLFYSVGIGQISSEVPQNLSASRPQDRQFILSSKKLLLSDSGFYLCAWSVGGGYTFGSGTRLTVV.